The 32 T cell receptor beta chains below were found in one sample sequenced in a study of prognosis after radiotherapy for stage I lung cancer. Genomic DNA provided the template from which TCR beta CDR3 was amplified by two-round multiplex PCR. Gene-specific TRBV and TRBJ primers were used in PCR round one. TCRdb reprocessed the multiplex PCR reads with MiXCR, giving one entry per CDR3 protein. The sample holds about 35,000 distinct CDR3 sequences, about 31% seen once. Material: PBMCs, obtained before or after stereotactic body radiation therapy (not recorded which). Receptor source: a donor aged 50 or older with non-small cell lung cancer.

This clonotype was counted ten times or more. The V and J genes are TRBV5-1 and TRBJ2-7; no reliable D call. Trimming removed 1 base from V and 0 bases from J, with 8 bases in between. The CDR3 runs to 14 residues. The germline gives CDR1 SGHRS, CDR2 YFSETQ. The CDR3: CASSLMPSSYEQYF. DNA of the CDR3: TGCGCCAGCAGCTTGATGCCGAGCTCCTACGAGCAGTACTTC.

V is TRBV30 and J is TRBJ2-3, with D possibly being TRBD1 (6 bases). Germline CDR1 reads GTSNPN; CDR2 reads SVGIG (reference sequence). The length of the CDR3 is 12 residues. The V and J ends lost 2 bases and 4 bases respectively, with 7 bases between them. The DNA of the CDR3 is TGTGCCTGGAGTACAGGGTCAGATACGCAGTATTTT. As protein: CAWSTGSDTQYF.

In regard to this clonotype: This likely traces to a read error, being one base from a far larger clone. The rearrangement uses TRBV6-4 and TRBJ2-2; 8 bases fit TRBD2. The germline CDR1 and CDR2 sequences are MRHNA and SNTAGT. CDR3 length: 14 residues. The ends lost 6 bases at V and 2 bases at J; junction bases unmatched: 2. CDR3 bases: TGTGCCAGCAGAGGACTAGCAAACACCGGGGAGCTGTTTTTT. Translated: CASRGLANTGELFF.

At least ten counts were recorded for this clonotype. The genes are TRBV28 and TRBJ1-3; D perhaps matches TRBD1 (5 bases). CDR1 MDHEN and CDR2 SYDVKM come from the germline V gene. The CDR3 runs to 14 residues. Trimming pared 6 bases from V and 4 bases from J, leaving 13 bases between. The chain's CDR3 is CASRNGGPGNTIYF. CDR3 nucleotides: TGTGCCAGCAGGAACGGGGGACCCGGAAACACCATATATTTT.

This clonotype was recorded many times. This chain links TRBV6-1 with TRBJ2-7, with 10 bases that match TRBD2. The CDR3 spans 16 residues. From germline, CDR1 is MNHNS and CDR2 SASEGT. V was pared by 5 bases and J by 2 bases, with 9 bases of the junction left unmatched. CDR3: CASSRRTAGGTYEQYF. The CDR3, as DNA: TGTGCCAGCAGTCGCAGGACAGCGGGGGGGACCTACGAGCAGTACTTC.

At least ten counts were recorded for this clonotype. This CDR3 reads CASSLGSGIYNEQFF. DNA of the CDR3: TGTGCCAGCAGTTTGGGTAGCGGGATCTACAATGAGCAGTTCTTC. The chain carries TRBV6-9 and TRBJ2-1; 8 nucleotides align to TRBD2. With V trimmed by 4 bases and J by 3 bases, 5 bases remained unmatched. The CDR3 is made up of 15 amino acids. The germline gives CDR1 MNHGY, CDR2 SVAAGI.

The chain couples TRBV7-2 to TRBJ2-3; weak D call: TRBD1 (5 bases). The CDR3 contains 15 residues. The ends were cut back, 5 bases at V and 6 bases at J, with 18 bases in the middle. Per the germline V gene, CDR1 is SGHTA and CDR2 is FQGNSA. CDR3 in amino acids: CASSPDSGTTDTQYF. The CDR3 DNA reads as TGTGCCAGCAGCCCCGACAGTGGAACCACGGATACGCAGTATTTT. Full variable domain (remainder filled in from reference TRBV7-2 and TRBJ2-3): GAGVSQSPSNKVTEKGKDVELRCDPISGHTALYWYRQSLGQGLEFLIYFQGNSAPDKSGLPSDRFSAERTGGSVSTLTIQRTQQEDSAVYLCASSPDSGTTDTQYFGPGTRLTVL.

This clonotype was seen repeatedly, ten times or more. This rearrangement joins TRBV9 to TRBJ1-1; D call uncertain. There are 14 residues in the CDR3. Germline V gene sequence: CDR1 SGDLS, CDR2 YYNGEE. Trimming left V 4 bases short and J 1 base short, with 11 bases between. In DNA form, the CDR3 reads TGTGCCAGCAGCTCTAGCCCCCAGAACACTGAAGCTTTCTTT. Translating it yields CASSSSPQNTEAFF.

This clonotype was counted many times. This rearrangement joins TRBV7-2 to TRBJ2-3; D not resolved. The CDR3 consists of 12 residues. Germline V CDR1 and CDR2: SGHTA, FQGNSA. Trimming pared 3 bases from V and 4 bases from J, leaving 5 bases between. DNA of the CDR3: TGTGCCAGCAGCTTCCTATCAGATACGCAGTATTTT. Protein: CASSFLSDTQYF.

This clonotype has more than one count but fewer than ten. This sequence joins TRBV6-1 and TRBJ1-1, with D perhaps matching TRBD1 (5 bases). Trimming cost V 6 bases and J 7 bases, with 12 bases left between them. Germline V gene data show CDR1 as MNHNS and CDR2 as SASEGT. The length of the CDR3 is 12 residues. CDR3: CASSPDRIEAFF. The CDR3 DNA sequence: TGTGCCAGCAGCCCCGACAGAATTGAAGCTTTCTTT.

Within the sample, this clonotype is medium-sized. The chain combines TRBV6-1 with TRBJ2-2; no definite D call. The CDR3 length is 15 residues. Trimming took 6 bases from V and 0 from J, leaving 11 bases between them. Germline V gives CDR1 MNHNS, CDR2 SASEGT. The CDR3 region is CASRDQETNTGELFF. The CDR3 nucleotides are TGTGCCAGCAGAGACCAGGAAACGAACACCGGGGAGCTGTTTTTT.

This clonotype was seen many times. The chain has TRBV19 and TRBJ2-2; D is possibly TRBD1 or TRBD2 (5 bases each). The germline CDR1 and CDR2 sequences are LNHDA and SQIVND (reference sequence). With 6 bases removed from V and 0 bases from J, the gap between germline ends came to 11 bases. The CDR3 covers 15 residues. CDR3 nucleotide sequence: TGTGCCAGTAGACCGGGGCCCGCGAACACCGGGGAGCTGTTTTTT. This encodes CASRPGPANTGELFF.

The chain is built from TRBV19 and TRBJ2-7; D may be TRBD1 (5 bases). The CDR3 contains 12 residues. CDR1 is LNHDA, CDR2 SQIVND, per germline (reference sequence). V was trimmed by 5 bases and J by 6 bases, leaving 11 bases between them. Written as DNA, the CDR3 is TGTGCCAGTAGTGAAGGGGTCACCGAGCAGTACTTC. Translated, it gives CASSEGVTEQYF.

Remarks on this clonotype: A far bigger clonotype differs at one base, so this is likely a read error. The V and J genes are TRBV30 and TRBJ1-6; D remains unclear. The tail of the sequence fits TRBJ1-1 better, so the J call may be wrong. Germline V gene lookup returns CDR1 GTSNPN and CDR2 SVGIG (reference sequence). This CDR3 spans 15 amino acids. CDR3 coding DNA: TGTGCCTGGAGTGTACCCCTCATTAGTGCACTTGAAGCTTTCTTT. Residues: CAWSVPLISALEAFF.

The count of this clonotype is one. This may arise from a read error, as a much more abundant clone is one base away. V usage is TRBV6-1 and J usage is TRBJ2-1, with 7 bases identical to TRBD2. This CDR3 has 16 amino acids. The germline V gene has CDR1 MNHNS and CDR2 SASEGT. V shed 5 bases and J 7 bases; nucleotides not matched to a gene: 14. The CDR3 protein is CASSPLAVGPVNEQFF. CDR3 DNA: TGTGCCAGCAGTCCCCTAGCGGTAGGCCCGGTAAATGAGCAGTTCTTC.

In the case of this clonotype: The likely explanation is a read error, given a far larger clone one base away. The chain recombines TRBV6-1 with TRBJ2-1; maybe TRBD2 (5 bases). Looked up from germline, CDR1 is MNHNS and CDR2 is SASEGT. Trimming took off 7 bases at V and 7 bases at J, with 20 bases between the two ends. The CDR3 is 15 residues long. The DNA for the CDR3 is TGTGCCAGCATCCCGGGTGGGAGTTCGAGAAATGAGCAGTTCTTC. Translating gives CASIPGGSSRNEQFF.

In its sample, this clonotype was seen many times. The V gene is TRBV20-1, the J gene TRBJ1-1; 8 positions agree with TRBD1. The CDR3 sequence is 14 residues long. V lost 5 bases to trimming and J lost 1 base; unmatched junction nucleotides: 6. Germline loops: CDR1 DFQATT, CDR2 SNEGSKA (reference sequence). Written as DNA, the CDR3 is TGCAGTGCTGTGCGGGGACAGGCGAACACTGAAGCTTTCTTT. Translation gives CSAVRGQANTEAFF.

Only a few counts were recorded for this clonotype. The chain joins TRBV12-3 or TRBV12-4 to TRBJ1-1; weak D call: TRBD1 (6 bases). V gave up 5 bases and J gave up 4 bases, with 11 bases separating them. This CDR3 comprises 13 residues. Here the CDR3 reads CASSPGVSTEAFF. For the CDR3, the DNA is TGTGCCAGCAGTCCAGGGGTGAGCACTGAAGCTTTCTTT.

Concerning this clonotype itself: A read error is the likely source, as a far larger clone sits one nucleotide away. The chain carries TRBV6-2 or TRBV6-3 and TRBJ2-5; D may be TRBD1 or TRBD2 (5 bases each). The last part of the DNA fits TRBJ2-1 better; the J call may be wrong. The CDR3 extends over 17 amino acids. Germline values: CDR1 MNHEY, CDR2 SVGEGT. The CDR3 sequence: CASSEASIGTYVNEQFF. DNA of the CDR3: TGTGCCAGCAGTGAAGCTAGTATCGGGACGTACGTGAATGAGCAGTTCTTC.

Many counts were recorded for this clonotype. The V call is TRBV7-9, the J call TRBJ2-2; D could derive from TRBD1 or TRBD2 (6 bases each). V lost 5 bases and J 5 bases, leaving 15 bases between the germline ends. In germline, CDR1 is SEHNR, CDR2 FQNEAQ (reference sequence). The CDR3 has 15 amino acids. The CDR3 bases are TGTGCCAGCAGCCTCTCGGGGGCATTTACCGGGGAGCTGTTTTTT. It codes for CASSLSGAFTGELFF.

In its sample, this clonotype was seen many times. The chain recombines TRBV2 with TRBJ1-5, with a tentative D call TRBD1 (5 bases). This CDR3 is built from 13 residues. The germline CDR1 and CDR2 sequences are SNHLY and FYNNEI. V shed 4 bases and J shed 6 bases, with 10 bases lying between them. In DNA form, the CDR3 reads TGTGCCAGCAGTGGACAGTCCGGTCAGCCCCAGCATTTT. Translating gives CASSGQSGQPQHF.

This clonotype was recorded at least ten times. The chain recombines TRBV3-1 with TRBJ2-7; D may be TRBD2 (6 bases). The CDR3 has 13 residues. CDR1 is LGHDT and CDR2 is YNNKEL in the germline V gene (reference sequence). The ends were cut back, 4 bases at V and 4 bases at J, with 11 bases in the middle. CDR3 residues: CASSLGRGYEQYF. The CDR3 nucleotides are TGTGCCAGCAGCCTGGGACGGGGGTACGAGCAGTACTTC.

The DNA for the CDR3 is TGCGCCAGCAGCTTGGGACAGGGAGTCACAGATACGCAGTATTTT. Its translation is CASSLGQGVTDTQYF. J is TRBJ2-3 and V is TRBV5-1; 7 bases map to TRBD1. Germline trimming cut 0 bases from V and 2 bases from J; bases unmatched to any gene: 3. CDR1 SGHRS and CDR2 YFSETQ come from the germline V gene. This CDR3 region has 15 residues.

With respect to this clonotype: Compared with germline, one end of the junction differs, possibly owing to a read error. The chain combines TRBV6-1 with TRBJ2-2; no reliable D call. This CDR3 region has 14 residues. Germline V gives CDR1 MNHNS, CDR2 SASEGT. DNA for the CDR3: TGTGCCAGCAGGCGCGATCACTACACCGGGCAGCTGTTTTTT. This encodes CASRRDHYTGQLFF.

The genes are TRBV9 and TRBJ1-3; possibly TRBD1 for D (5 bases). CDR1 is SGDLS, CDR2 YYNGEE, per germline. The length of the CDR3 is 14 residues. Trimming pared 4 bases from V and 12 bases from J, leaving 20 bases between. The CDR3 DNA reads TGTGCCAGCAGCCCAGGGCCTTCTGGAAACGACATATATTTT. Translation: CASSPGPSGNDIYF.

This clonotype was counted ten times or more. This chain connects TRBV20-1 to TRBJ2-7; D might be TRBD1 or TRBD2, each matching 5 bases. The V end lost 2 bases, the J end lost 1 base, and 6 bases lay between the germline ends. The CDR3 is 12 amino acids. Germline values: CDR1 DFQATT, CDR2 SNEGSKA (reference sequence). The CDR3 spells CSARWGSYEQYF. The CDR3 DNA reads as TGCAGTGCTAGATGGGGGTCCTACGAGCAGTACTTC.

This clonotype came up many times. In DNA, the CDR3 is TGCAGCGTTCAAGGACAGGGGGGGGGCACTGAAGCTTTCTTT. Amino acids: CSVQGQGGGTEAFF. This chain connects TRBV29-1 to TRBJ1-1, with 10 bases that match TRBD1. CDR1 SQVTM and CDR2 ANQGSEA come from the germline V gene. The junction had 7 bases not matched to a gene; V was cut back by 5 bases and J by 4 bases. The CDR3 is 14 residues long.

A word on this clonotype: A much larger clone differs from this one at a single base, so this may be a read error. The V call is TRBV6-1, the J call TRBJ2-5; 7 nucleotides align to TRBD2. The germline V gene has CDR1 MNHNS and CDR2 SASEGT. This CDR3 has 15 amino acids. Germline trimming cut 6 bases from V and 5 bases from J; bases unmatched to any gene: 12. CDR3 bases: TGTGCCAGCAGGACTCCTGGCGGGGGATGGGAGACCCAGTACTTC. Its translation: CASRTPGGGWETQYF.

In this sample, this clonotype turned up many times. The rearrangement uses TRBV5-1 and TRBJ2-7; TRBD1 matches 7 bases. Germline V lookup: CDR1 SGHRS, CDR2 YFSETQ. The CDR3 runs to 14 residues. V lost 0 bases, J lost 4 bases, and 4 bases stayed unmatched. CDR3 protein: CASSLGGTAYEQYF. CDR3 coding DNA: TGCGCCAGCAGCTTGGGGGGGACAGCGTACGAGCAGTACTTC.

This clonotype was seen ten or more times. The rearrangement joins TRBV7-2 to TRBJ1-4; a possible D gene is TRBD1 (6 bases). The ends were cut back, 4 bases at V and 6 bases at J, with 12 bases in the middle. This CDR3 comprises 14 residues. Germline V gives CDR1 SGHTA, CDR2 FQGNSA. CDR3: CASSSGHLDEKLFF. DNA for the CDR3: TGTGCCAGCAGCTCGGGACACTTGGATGAAAAACTGTTTTTT.

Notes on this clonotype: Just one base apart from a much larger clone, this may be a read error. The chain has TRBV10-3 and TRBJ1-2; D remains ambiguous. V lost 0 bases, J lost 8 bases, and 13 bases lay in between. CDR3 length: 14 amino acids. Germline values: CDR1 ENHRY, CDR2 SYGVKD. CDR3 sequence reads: CAISESHSVMGYTF. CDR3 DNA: TGTGCCATCAGTGAGTCACATTCCGTAATGGGCTACACCTTC.

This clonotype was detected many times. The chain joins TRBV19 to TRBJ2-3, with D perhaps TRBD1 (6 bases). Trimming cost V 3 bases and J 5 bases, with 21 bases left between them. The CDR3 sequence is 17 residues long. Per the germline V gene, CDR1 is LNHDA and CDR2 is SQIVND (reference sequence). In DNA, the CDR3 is TGTGCCAGTAGTATTGTAGGCGGACAGTCCGACGGAGATACGCAGTATTTT. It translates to CASSIVGGQSDGDTQYF.